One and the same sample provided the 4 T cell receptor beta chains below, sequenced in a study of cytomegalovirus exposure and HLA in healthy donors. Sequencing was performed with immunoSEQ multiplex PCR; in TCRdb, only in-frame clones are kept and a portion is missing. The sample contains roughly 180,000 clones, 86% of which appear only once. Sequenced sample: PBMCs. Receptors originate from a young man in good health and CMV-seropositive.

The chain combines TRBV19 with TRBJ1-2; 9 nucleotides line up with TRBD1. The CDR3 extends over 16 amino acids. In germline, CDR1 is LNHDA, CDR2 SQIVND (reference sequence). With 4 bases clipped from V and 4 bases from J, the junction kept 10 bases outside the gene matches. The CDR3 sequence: CASSTPRTGEAYGYTF. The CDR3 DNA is TGTGCCAGTAGTACCCCCCGGACAGGGGAGGCCTATGGCTACACCTTC. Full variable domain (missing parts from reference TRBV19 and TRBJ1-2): DGGITQSPKYLFRKEGQNVTLSCEQNLNHDAMYWYRQDPGQGLRLIYYSQIVNDFQKGDIAEGYSVSREKKESFPLTVTSAQKNPTAFYLCASSTPRTGEAYGYTFGSGTRLTVV.

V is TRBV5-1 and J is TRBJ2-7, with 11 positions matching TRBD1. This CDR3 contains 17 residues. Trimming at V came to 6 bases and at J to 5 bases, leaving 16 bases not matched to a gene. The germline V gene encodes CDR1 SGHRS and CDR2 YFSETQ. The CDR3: CASNFFPRGDRGNEQYF. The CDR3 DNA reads TGCGCCAGCAACTTTTTCCCAAGGGGGGACAGGGGGAACGAGCAGTACTTC.

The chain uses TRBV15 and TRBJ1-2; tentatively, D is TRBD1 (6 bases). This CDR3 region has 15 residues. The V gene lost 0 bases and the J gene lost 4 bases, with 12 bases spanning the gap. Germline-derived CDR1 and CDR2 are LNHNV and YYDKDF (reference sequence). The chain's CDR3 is CATSREQGGGYGYTF. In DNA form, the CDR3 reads TGTGCCACCAGCAGAGAACAGGGAGGGGGCTATGGCTACACCTTC.

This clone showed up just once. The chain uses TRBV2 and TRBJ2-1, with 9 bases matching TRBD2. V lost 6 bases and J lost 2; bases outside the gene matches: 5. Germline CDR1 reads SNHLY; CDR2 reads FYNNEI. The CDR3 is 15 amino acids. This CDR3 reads CASRLAGATYNEQFF. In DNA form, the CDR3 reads TGTGCCAGCAGGTTAGCGGGAGCCACCTACAATGAGCAGTTCTTC.